What follows are 10 T cell receptor beta chains derived from one specimen sequenced in a study of blood T cell repertoires in COVID-19 (dated by TCRdb to between 2020 and 2021). Library preparation was by the immunoSEQ multiplex PCR assay. Drawn from immuneACCESS, this table holds only the in-frame rearrangements with V and J called that TCRdb kept. Clones are partly lost; checked studies trace under half to an unresolved V gene and leave the rest unexplained. The sample table lists some 150,000 clones, about 89% of them with a count of one. About 0.77% of the sample is held by the ten biggest clonotypes. The specimen was PBMCs or T cells enriched from blood (not recorded which). Receptor source: a woman aged 18-30 years who had recovered from COVID-19.

This chain links TRBV28 with TRBJ2-7; no clear D gene. CDR1 is MDHEN, CDR2 SYDVKM, per germline. Trimming shortened V by 6 bases and J by 3 bases, and 21 bases separated the two germline ends. The CDR3 is 16 residues long. CDR3 in DNA: TGTGCCAGCAGAACTTCCTCTTCCGGGTCAAACTACGAGCAGTACTTC. This gives the protein CASRTSSSGSNYEQYF.

This chain connects TRBV28 to TRBJ1-2; D may be TRBD1 (6 bases). CDR1 and CDR2 (germline): MDHEN, SYDVKM. Deletions cut 6 bases from V and 4 bases from J, with 21 bases between. CDR3 size: 16 residues. As DNA, the CDR3 is TGTGCCAGCAGCCAAAAGTCCCCGACAGGTTTCTATGGCTACACCTTC. It translates to CASSQKSPTGFYGYTF.

The gene calls are TRBV5-1 and TRBJ2-1, with D perhaps matching TRBD2 (6 bases). The germline V and J ends were trimmed by 0 bases and 5 bases, with 9 bases remaining between them. The CDR3 runs to 14 residues. The germline V gene has CDR1 SGHRS and CDR2 YFSETQ. This CDR3 is CASSLVVADNEQFF. DNA of the CDR3: TGCGCCAGCAGCTTGGTCGTAGCGGACAATGAGCAGTTCTTC.

V usage is TRBV3-1 (or the pseudogene TRBV3-2) and J usage is TRBJ1-1; 7 bases agree with TRBD1. J gave up 10 bases and V 6 bases, and 20 bases lay outside the gene matches. CDR1 is LGHDT, CDR2 YNNKEL, per germline (reference sequence). The CDR3 is made up of 16 amino acids. The CDR3 bases are TGTGCCAGCAGTCTCCTCCGGGACAGTAGGGGTGTGGGAGCTTTCTTT. Protein sequence: CASSLLRDSRGVGAFF.

V gene TRBV12-3 or TRBV12-4 combines with J gene TRBJ2-1, with no clear D. V was trimmed by 6 bases and J by 1 base, leaving 7 bases between them. The CDR3 sequence is 13 residues long. CDR3 bases: TGTGCCAGCAGCCTTGAGTCCTACAATGAGCAGTTCTTC. Translating it yields CASSLESYNEQFF.

The V call is TRBV7-9, the J call TRBJ2-1; 8 nucleotides agree with TRBD2. Germline loops: CDR1 SEHNR, CDR2 FQNEAQ (reference sequence). V lost 4 bases, J lost 2 bases, and 1 base stayed unmatched. This CDR3 spans 14 amino acids. CDR3 protein: CASSSREAYNEQFF. CDR3 coding DNA: TGTGCCAGCAGCTCGCGGGAGGCCTACAATGAGCAGTTCTTC.

This clone came up once. V gene TRBV9 combines with J gene TRBJ1-6; D possibly corresponds to TRBD1 (5 bases). The CDR3 runs 16 residues. Germline CDR1 is SGDLS and CDR2 is YYNGEE. The germline V and J ends were trimmed by 3 bases and 4 bases, with 14 bases remaining between them. The CDR3 loop reads CASSATQTVYNSPLHF. The CDR3 region has the DNA TGTGCCAGCAGCGCGACCCAGACAGTTTATAATTCACCCCTCCACTTT.

The V call is TRBV28, the J call TRBJ1-1, with D possibly being TRBD1 (6 bases). This CDR3 comprises 16 residues. Trimming removed 3 bases at V and 0 bases at J, with 14 bases between. The germline gives CDR1 MDHEN, CDR2 SYDVKM. For the CDR3, the DNA is TGTGCCAGCAGTTTCCCTGGACAGACAATGAACACTGAAGCTTTCTTT. Residues: CASSFPGQTMNTEAFF.

This rearrangement joins TRBV7-2 to TRBJ2-5; D not certain. This CDR3 has 13 amino acids. Per the germline V gene, CDR1 is SGHTA and CDR2 is FQGNSA. V dropped 5 bases and J dropped 5 bases, with 12 bases sitting between them. The DNA of the CDR3 is TGTGCCAGCAGCGTAAAGACTCGGGAGACCCAGTACTTC. This gives the protein CASSVKTRETQYF. The full variable domain, rest sourced from reference TRBV7-2 and TRBJ2-5, is GAGVSQSPSNKVTEKGKDVELRCDPISGHTALYWYRQSLGQGLEFLIYFQGNSAPDKSGLPSDRFSAERTGGSVSTLTIQRTQQEDSAVYLCASSVKTRETQYFGPGTRLLVL.

The chain carries TRBV7-9 and TRBJ1-4; D not certain. This CDR3 has 13 amino acids. From germline, CDR1 is SEHNR and CDR2 FQNEAQ (reference sequence). Trimming removed 0 bases from V and 9 bases from J, with 8 bases in between. For the CDR3, the DNA is TGTGCCAGCAGCTTAGCCGGGAGTCAAAAACTGTTTTTT. It translates to CASSLAGSQKLFF.